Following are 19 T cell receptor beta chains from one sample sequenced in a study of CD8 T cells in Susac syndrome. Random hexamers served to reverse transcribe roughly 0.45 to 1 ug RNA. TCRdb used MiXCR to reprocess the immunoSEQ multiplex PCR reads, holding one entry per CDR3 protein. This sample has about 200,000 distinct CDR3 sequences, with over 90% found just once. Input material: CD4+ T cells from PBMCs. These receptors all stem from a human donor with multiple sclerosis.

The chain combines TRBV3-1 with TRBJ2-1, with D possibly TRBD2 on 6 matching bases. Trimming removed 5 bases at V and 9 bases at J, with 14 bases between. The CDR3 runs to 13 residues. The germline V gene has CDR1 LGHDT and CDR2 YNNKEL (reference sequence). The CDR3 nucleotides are TGTGCCAGCAGCTCGGGACTCCCCCCTGAGCAGTTCTTC. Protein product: CASSSGLPPEQFF.

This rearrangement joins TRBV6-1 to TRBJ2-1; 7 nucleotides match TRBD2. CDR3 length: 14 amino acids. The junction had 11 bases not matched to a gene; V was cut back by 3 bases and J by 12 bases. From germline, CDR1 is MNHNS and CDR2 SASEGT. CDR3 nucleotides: TGTGCCAGCAGTGATGCTAGCGGCCCGTACGCGCAGTTCTTC. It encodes CASSDASGPYAQFF.

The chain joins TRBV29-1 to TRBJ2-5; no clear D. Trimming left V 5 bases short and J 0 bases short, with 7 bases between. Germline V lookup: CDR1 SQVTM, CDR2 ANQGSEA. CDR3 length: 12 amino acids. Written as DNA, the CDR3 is TGCAGCGTTTTAAGGCACCAAGAGACCCAGTACTTC. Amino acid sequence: CSVLRHQETQYF.

The CDR3 loop reads CASSIEEPDTQYF. In nucleotides, the CDR3 is TGTGCCAGTTCCATTGAGGAACCAGATACGCAGTATTTT. The V and J genes are TRBV18 and TRBJ2-3; D not certain. This CDR3 spans 13 amino acids. Trimming pared 9 bases from V and 4 bases from J, leaving 14 bases between. Germline V lookup: CDR1 KGHSH, CDR2 LQKENI.

CDR3 amino acids: CASSLSGFYNEQFF. The CDR3 region has the DNA TGTGCCAGCAGTTTATCCGGGTTCTACAATGAGCAGTTCTTC. The rearrangement links TRBV12-3 or TRBV12-4 to TRBJ2-1; no clear D. CDR3 length equals 14 residues. The ends were cut back, 2 bases at V and 3 bases at J, with 8 bases in the middle.

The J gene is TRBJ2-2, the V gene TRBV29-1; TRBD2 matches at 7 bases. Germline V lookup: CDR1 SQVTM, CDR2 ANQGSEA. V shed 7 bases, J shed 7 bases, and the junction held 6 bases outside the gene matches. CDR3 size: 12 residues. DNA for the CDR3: TGCAGCGCGGACGGGAGGAACGGGGAGCTGTTTTTT. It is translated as CSADGRNGELFF.

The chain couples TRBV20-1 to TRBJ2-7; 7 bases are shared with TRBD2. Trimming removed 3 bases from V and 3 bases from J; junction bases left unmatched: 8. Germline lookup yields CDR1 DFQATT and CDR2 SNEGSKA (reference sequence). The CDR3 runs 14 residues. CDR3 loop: CSASGGGSGYEQYF. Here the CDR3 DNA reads TGCAGTGCTAGTGGTGGCGGGAGTGGCTACGAGCAGTACTTC.

DNA of the CDR3: TGTGCCATCAGTGAGGCTATCGGCACTGAAGCTTTCTTT. Translating it yields CAISEAIGTEAFF. The rearrangement uses TRBV10-3 and TRBJ1-1; D gene uncertain. This CDR3 contains 13 residues. From germline, CDR1 is ENHRY and CDR2 SYGVKD. V lost 2 bases, J lost 4 bases, and 8 bases lay in between.

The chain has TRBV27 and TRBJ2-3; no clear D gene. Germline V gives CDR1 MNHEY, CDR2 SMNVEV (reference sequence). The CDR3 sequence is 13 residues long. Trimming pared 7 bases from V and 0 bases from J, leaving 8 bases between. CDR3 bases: TGTGCCAGCAAAATCAGGAGCACAGATACGCAGTATTTT. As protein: CASKIRSTDTQYF.

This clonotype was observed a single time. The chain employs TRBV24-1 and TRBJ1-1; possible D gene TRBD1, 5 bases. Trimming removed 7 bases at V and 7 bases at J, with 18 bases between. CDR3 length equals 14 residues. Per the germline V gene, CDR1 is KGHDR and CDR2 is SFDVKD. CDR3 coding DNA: TGTGCCACCAGCCAGGGCAGTCAAGGTGGTGAAGCTTTCTTT. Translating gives CATSQGSQGGEAFF.

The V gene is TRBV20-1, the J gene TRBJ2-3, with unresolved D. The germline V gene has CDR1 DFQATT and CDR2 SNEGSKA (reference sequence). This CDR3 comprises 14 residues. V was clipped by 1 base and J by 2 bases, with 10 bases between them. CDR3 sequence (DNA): TGCAGTGCTAGAGCCTTGGGCAACACAGATACGCAGTATTTT. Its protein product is CSARALGNTDTQYF.

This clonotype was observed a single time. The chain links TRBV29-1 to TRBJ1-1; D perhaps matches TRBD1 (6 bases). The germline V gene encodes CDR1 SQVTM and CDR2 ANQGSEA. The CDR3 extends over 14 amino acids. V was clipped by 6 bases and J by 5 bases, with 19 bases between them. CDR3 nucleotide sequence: TGCAGCGTCCCTGGGGGCAGGGCAAGGACTGAAGCTTTCTTT. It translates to CSVPGGRARTEAFF.

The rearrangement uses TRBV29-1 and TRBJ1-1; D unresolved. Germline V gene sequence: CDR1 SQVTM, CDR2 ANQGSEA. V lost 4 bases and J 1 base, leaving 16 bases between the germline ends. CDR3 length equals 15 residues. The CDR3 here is CSVAGRRGSNTEAFF. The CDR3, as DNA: TGCAGCGTTGCGGGCAGGCGAGGTTCGAACACTGAAGCTTTCTTT.

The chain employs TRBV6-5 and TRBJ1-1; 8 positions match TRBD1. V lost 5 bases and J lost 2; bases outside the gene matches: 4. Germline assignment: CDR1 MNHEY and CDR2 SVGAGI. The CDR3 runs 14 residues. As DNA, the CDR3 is TGTGCCAGCAGTACCGGACAGGGAAACACTGAAGCTTTCTTT. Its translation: CASSTGQGNTEAFF.

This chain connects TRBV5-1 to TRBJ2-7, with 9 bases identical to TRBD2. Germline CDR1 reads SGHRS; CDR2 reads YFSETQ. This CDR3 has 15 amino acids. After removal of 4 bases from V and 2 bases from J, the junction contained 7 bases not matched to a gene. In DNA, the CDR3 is TGCGCCAGCAGCGGGCGGGAGGGAGCGGCCTACGAGCAGTACTTC. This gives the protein CASSGREGAAYEQYF. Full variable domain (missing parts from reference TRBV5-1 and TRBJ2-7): KAGVTQTPRYLIKTRGQQVTLSCSPISGHRSVSWYQQTPGQGLQFLFEYFSETQRNKGNFPGRFSGRQFSNSRSEMNVSTLELGDSALYLCASSGREGAAYEQYFGPGTRLTVT.

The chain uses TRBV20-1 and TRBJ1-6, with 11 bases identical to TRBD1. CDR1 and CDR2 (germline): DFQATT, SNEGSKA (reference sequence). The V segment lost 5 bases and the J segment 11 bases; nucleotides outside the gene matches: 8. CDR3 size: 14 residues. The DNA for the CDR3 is TGCAGTGCTTCCCGGGACAGGGGGATGACACCCCTCCACTTT. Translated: CSASRDRGMTPLHF.

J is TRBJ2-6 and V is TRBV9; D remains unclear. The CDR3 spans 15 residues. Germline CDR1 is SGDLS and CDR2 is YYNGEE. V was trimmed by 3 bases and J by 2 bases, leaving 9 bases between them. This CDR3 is CASSDLGPGANVLTF. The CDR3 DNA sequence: TGTGCCAGCAGCGACTTAGGGCCTGGGGCCAACGTCCTGACTTTC.

DNA of the CDR3: TGCAGTGCCCAACCGGGACAGGGTACAGATACGCAGTATTTT. As protein: CSAQPGQGTDTQYF. V usage is TRBV20-1 and J usage is TRBJ2-3; 9 nucleotides line up with TRBD1. Germline assignment: CDR1 DFQATT and CDR2 SNEGSKA (reference sequence). The CDR3 runs to 14 residues. J gave up 3 bases and V 6 bases, and 7 bases lay outside the gene matches.

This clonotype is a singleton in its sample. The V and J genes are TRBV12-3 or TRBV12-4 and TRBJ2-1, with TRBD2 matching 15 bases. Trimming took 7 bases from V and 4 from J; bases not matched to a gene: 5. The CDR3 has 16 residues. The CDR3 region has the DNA TGTGCCAGCACCGGACTAGCGGGAGGGTTGTACAATGAGCAGTTCTTC. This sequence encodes CASTGLAGGLYNEQFF.